The entry below gives a single T cell receptor beta chain sequence along with its context. The data belong to a study of identical twins. The V and J ends lost 5 bases and 6 bases respectively, with 13 bases between them. Germline CDR1 reads SGHTA; CDR2 reads FQGNSA. This CDR3 has 13 amino acids. A universal primer binding site was introduced by template switching. The final cDNA contained unique molecular identifiers. TCRdb redid the calling of the 5' RACE reads with MiXCR, one entry per CDR3 protein. The profile shows hundreds of thousands of distinct CDR3 sequences, over 15% of them singletons. The same sample was also studied in work on T cells expressing NK-cell markers. That paper notes: Sorted CD3+CD56+NKG2C+, CD3+CD56+NKG2C- and CD3+CD56-NKG2C+ T-cell subsets were beta-chain profiled. Of the CD8+ T cell pool in over 5 donors, roughly 1.0-7.5% was accounted for by dominant NKG2C+ clonotypes. These clonotypes, the leaders elsewhere, also led the CD3+CD56-NKG2C+ fraction in four donors.

The receptor's source is a woman aged 18 to 35 in good health. Input material: PBMCs. The rearrangement links TRBV7-2 to TRBJ2-5; no definite D call. The CDR3 loop reads CASSPSGRQTQYF. CDR3 in DNA: TGTGCCAGCAGCCCCTCCGGGCGGCAGACCCAGTACTTC. The full variable domain, in which reference TRBV7-2 and TRBJ2-5 provide the parts outside the CDR3, is GAGVSQSPSNKVTEKGKDVELRCDPISGHTALYWYRQSLGQGLEFLIYFQGNSAPDKSGLPSDRFSAERTGGSVSTLTIQRTQQEDSAVYLCASSPSGRQTQYFGPGTRLLVL.